The 6 T cell receptor beta chains below come from one sample, sequenced in a study of response to subunit inactivated influenza vaccine. TCRdb independently ran MiXCR on the RT-PCR reads; one entry per CDR3 protein. The sample consists of around 520,000 distinct CDR3 sequences, roughly 23% of them appearing once. The starting material was CD4+ T cells sorted from PBMCs, obtained less than 6 days after vaccination. The source is a man in his fifties who received an inactivated influenza vaccine.

The chain combines TRBV2 with TRBJ2-2, with D possibly TRBD2 on 6 matching bases. The CDR3 is 14 residues long. V was shortened by 4 bases and J by 4 bases, with 10 bases between the two germline ends. From germline, CDR1 is SNHLY and CDR2 FYNNEI. CDR3 sequence reads: CASSGGLPTGELFF. Here the CDR3 DNA reads TGTGCCAGCAGTGGGGGACTTCCCACCGGGGAGCTGTTTTTT.

This clonotype was seen only a few times. This sequence joins TRBV18 and TRBJ2-5, with D maybe TRBD2 (5 bases). The V gene lost 3 bases and the J gene lost 0 bases, with 8 bases spanning the gap. Germline assignment: CDR1 KGHSH and CDR2 LQKENI. There are 14 residues in the CDR3. The DNA for the CDR3 is TGTGCCAGCTCACCTCCGGGGTACCAAGAGACCCAGTACTTC. Its translation is CASSPPGYQETQYF.

The chain has TRBV5-1 and TRBJ1-5, with D possibly TRBD1 on 6 matching bases. This CDR3 has 15 amino acids. Germline CDR1 reads SGHRS; CDR2 reads YFSETQ. Trimming shortened V by 4 bases and J by 0 bases, and 11 bases separated the two germline ends. In DNA, the CDR3 is TGCGCCAGCAGCCTACAGGGTGATAGCAATCAGCCCCAGCATTTT. It is translated as CASSLQGDSNQPQHF. The entire variable domain, with the rest obtained from reference TRBV5-1 and TRBJ1-5, is as follows: KAGVTQTPRYLIKTRGQQVTLSCSPISGHRSVSWYQQTPGQGLQFLFEYFSETQRNKGNFPGRFSGRQFSNSRSEMNVSTLELGDSALYLCASSLQGDSNQPQHFGDGTRLSIL.

The V and J genes are TRBV7-2 and TRBJ2-6; D not resolved. V was pared by 2 bases and J by 1 base, with 6 bases between. Looked up from germline, CDR1 is SGHTA and CDR2 is FQGNSA. The CDR3 is 15 residues long. This chain's CDR3 is CASSLRISGANVLTF. The CDR3 DNA reads TGTGCCAGCAGCTTAAGGATATCTGGGGCCAACGTCCTGACTTTC.

This clonotype turned up a few times. The CDR3 sequence is CASTEGLAANEQFF. The CDR3 nucleotides read TGTGCCAGCACCGAGGGACTAGCGGCTAATGAGCAGTTCTTC. The chain links TRBV12-3 or TRBV12-4 to TRBJ2-1; 11 nucleotides match TRBD2. V dropped 7 bases and J dropped 7; count of bases not matched to a gene: 6. CDR3 length equals 14 residues.

The sample holds a few counts of this clonotype. The J gene is TRBJ2-5, the V gene TRBV12-3 or TRBV12-4, with 8 bases identical to TRBD2. The CDR3 totals 15 residues. Germline trimming cut 6 bases from V and 10 bases from J; bases unmatched to any gene: 16. CDR3 in amino acids: CASSSTRGGAQDQYF. CDR3 bases: TGTGCCAGCAGCTCAACCCGGGGGGGGGCCCAGGACCAGTACTTC.